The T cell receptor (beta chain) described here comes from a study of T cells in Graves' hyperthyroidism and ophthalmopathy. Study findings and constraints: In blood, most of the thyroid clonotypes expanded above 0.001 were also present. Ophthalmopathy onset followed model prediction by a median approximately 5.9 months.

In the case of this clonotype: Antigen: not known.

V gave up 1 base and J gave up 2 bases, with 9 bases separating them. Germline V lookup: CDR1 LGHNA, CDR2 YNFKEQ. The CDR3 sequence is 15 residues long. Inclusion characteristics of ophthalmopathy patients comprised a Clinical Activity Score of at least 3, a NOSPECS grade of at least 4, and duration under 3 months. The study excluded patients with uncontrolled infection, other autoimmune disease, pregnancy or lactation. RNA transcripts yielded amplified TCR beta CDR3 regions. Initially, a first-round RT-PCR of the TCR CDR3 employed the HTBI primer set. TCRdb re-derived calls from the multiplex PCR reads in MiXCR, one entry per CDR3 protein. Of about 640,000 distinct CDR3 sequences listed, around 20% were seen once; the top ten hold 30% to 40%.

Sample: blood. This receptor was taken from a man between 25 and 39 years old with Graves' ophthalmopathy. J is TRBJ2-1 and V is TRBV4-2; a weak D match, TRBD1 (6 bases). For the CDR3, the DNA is TGTGCCAGCAGCCAAGGGGACAAAACCTACAATGAGCAGTTCTTC. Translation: CASSQGDKTYNEQFF.